One sample yielded the 32 T cell receptor beta chains listed below, sequenced in a study of OX40 agonist ivuxolimab in advanced cancers. The data were produced by immunoSEQ multiplex PCR, yet TCRdb's version contains in-frame clones alone and is incomplete. The sample yields more than 70,000 clones, roughly four fifths seen once. The source material was CD4+ or CD8+ T cells sorted from blood, sampled in a trial of the OX40 agonist ivuxolimab. The receptors were gathered from an adult with an advanced solid tumor such as melanoma, head and neck, liver or kidney cancer.

This chain uses TRBV6-5 with TRBJ1-2, with D possibly TRBD1 on 5 matching bases. V was trimmed by 8 bases and J by 1 base, leaving 11 bases between them. Germline assignment: CDR1 MNHEY and CDR2 SVGAGI. This CDR3 is built from 13 residues. Here the CDR3 DNA reads TGTGCCAGCGCCCTGGGGGGTAACTATGGCTACACCTTC. The encoded protein is CASALGGNYGYTF.

The V and J genes are TRBV7-9 and TRBJ2-3; the D gene is possibly TRBD2 (5 bases). Germline V gene sequence: CDR1 SEHNR, CDR2 FQNEAQ (reference sequence). There are 13 residues in the CDR3. Trimming removed 1 base at V and 6 bases at J, with 8 bases between. This CDR3 is CASSLVSADTQYF. For the CDR3, the DNA is TGTGCCAGCAGCTTAGTTAGCGCGGATACGCAGTATTTT.

The chain joins TRBV5-1 to TRBJ2-5, with 7 bases matching TRBD2. The CDR3 sequence is 16 residues long. Unmatched junction bases numbered 16, after V lost 6 bases and J lost 5 bases. Germline V gives CDR1 SGHRS, CDR2 YFSETQ. The CDR3 DNA is TGCGCCAGCACCCCCCTTGGGGCGGGAGTTGGGGAGACCCAGTACTTC. Protein sequence: CASTPLGAGVGETQYF.

The chain carries TRBV19 and TRBJ1-5, with TRBD1 matching over 7 bases. Losses at the gene ends were 1 base for V and 11 bases for J; bases not matched to a gene: 14. CDR1 is LNHDA and CDR2 is SQIVND in the germline V gene (reference sequence). This CDR3 has 16 amino acids. CDR3 protein: CASSIADGRGALAQHF. The CDR3 DNA follows: TGTGCCAGTAGTATAGCCGACGGCAGGGGGGCACTGGCCCAGCATTTT.

The rearrangement uses TRBV21-1 and TRBJ1-2; the DNA was not compared with TRBD1, the D call given in the table. TRBV21-1 is a pseudogene segment. This CDR3 is 14 amino acids long. DNA of the CDR3: TGTGCCAGCTTAGGGGGACAGACTAACTATGGCTACACCTTC. It codes for CASLGGQTNYGYTF.

In this sample, this clone turned up a few times. The chain combines TRBV28 with TRBJ2-5; the D is unclear. The CDR3 consists of 11 residues. Trimming cost V 6 bases and J 4 bases, with 6 bases left between them. Per the germline V gene, CDR1 is MDHEN and CDR2 is SYDVKM. The CDR3 sequence is CASSWGETQYF. The DNA for the CDR3 is TGTGCCAGCAGCTGGGGAGAGACCCAGTACTTC.

The gene calls are TRBV15 and TRBJ1-2, with D hard to call. Germline V CDR1 and CDR2: LNHNV, YYDKDF (reference sequence). Deletions cut 0 bases from V and 4 bases from J, with 12 bases between. The CDR3 is 15 residues long. The CDR3 DNA reads TGTGCCACCAGCAGAGATCGGCAGACCTCCTATGGCTACACCTTC. Translated, it gives CATSRDRQTSYGYTF.

V gene TRBV7-9 combines with J gene TRBJ1-6, with TRBD1 matching 8 bases. The ends lost 2 bases at V and 6 bases at J; junction bases unmatched: 6. Germline CDR1 is SEHNR and CDR2 is FQNEAQ (reference sequence). The CDR3 runs 16 residues. Written as DNA, the CDR3 is TGTGCCAGCAGCTTATCAGGGGGCGCGAGTAATTCACCCCTCCACTTT. It yields the protein CASSLSGGASNSPLHF.

The V gene is TRBV6-5, the J gene TRBJ1-6; D gene unclear. Germline lookup yields CDR1 MNHEY and CDR2 SVGAGI. The CDR3 consists of 15 residues. V was pared by 8 bases and J by 0 bases, with 11 bases between. As DNA, the CDR3 is TGTGCCAGCGGGAAGGCGAGCTCCTATAATTCACCCCTCCACTTT. This codes for CASGKASSYNSPLHF.

The chain combines TRBV6-5 with TRBJ2-7; D not resolved. Deletions cut 4 bases from V and 9 bases from J, with 16 bases between. CDR1 MNHEY and CDR2 SVGAGI come from the germline V gene. The CDR3 contains 13 residues. CDR3 residues: CASSSPRLARQYF. DNA of the CDR3: TGTGCCAGCAGTTCCCCCCGACTCGCCCGGCAGTACTTC.

This chain connects TRBV10-3 to TRBJ1-6, with a possible D match to TRBD1 (5 bases). The V gene's germline CDR1 is ENHRY and CDR2 SYGVKD. The CDR3 is 15 residues long. V lost 7 bases, J lost 10 bases, and 20 bases lay in between. CDR3: CAITDRGDAKSPLHF. CDR3 bases: TGTGCCATCACCGATAGGGGTGATGCTAAGTCACCCCTCCACTTT.

The chain combines TRBV6-5 with TRBJ2-7; TRBD1 is a possible D gene (6 bases). CDR1 is MNHEY and CDR2 is SVGAGI in the germline V gene. Between the trimmed V and J ends, which lost 5 bases and 3 bases, there was a span of 11 bases. This CDR3 has 13 residues. Here the CDR3 DNA reads TGTGCCAGCAGTAGGGTCAGGGGCTACGAGCAGTACTTC. The encoded protein is CASSRVRGYEQYF.

This chain joins TRBV28 and TRBJ2-7; D possibly matches TRBD1 or TRBD2 (5 bases each). CDR1 is MDHEN and CDR2 is SYDVKM in the germline V gene. The CDR3 runs 14 residues. V was clipped by 7 bases and J by 0 bases, with 13 bases between them. CDR3 residues: CASTTGASSYEQYF. The CDR3 nucleotides are TGTGCCAGCACCACCGGGGCCTCCTCCTACGAGCAGTACTTC.

The CDR3 DNA reads as TGTGCCAGTCAGCGGGGGACAGGGCCCAATGAGCAGTTCTTC. It is translated as CASQRGTGPNEQFF. The gene calls are TRBV19 and TRBJ2-1, with D possibly being TRBD1 (9 bases). The CDR3 consists of 14 residues. In germline, CDR1 is LNHDA, CDR2 SQIVND (reference sequence). Trimming pared 8 bases from V and 6 bases from J, leaving 17 bases between.

The genes are TRBV29-1 and TRBJ1-1; the D is unclear. The CDR3 is 10 amino acids. V shed 8 bases and J shed 7 bases, with 11 bases lying between them. Looked up from germline, CDR1 is SQVTM and CDR2 is ANQGSEA. The CDR3 DNA reads as TGCAGCCCTGGAAGGAATGAAGCTTTCTTT. Encoded protein: CSPGRNEAFF.

This clone was detected once. The chain couples TRBV12-1 to TRBJ1-2; the table calls TRBD1, which could not be checked here. TRBV12-1 is noted as a pseudogene. This CDR3 has 15 amino acids. This CDR3 is CASSFRGQGNYGYTF. The CDR3 nucleotides read TGTGCCAGCAGCTTTCGGGGACAGGGGAACTATGGCTACACCTTC.

CDR3 protein: CASYNGLAGVGEQFF. The CDR3 DNA reads as TGTGCCAGCTATAACGGGCTAGCGGGAGTTGGTGAGCAGTTCTTC. The chain uses TRBV28 and TRBJ2-1, with TRBD2 identical over 10 bases. The CDR3 length is 15 residues. J was trimmed by 9 bases and V by 8 bases; bases with no gene match: 13. The germline CDR1 and CDR2 sequences are MDHEN and SYDVKM.

The DNA of the CDR3 is TGCAGCGTTGTCTCCTCCTACGAGCAGTACTTC. Residues: CSVVSSYEQYF. The chain is built from TRBV29-1 and TRBJ2-7; D unclear. This CDR3 has 11 residues. Trimming left V 4 bases short and J 0 bases short, with 4 bases between. Looked up from germline, CDR1 is SQVTM and CDR2 is ANQGSEA.

The chain employs TRBV6-4 and TRBJ1-5, with TRBD1 as a possible D gene (6 bases). Germline V gene sequence: CDR1 MRHNA, CDR2 SNTAGT. CDR3 length: 18 amino acids. V was clipped by 4 bases and J by 4 bases, with 23 bases between them. DNA of the CDR3: TGTGCCAGCAGTGCAGACCTCCTCGTCAGGGGAAAAAATCAGCCCCAGCATTTT. Translation gives CASSADLLVRGKNQPQHF.

The chain couples TRBV7-9 to TRBJ2-1, with TRBD1 matching over 9 bases. The V gene's germline CDR1 is SEHNR and CDR2 FQNEAQ (reference sequence). V lost 2 bases to trimming and J lost 5 bases; unmatched junction nucleotides: 7. This CDR3 is built from 16 residues. The CDR3 DNA reads TGTGCCAGCAGCTTACTCGGACAGGGGAGAGACAATGAGCAGTTCTTC. It encodes CASSLLGQGRDNEQFF.

The gene calls are TRBV10-1 and TRBJ1-5; D not resolved. Germline lookup yields CDR1 WNHNN and CDR2 SYGVQD (reference sequence). V lost 9 bases and J 3 bases, leaving 6 bases between the germline ends. This CDR3 has 11 amino acids. CDR3 DNA: TGCGCCAGGGGCCCCAATCAGCCCCAGCATTTT. It codes for CARGPNQPQHF.

This chain links TRBV19 with TRBJ2-7; TRBD2 is a possible D gene (7 bases). Trimming pared 6 bases from V and 2 bases from J, leaving 23 bases between. This CDR3 is 17 amino acids long. CDR1 LNHDA and CDR2 SQIVND come from the germline V gene (reference sequence). The CDR3 loop reads CASSPGGPGTTTYEQYF. CDR3 sequence (DNA): TGTGCCAGTAGCCCGGGAGGCCCCGGGACAACCACCTACGAGCAGTACTTC.

The chain couples TRBV5-6 to TRBJ1-6; 8 bases match TRBD1. J was trimmed by 7 bases and V by 2 bases; bases with no gene match: 2. This CDR3 spans 14 amino acids. CDR1 is SGHDT and CDR2 is YYEEEE in the germline V gene. CDR3 residues: CASSLTGGNSPLHF. As DNA, the CDR3 is TGTGCCAGCAGCTTAACAGGGGGGAATTCACCCCTCCACTTT.

The V gene is TRBV7-2, the J gene TRBJ1-2; 8 nucleotides align to TRBD1. CDR1 SGHTA and CDR2 FQGNSA come from the germline V gene. This CDR3 has 16 amino acids. Trimming at V came to 5 bases and at J to 6 bases, leaving 14 bases not matched to a gene. CDR3 amino acids: CASSLGQGAVWNGYTF. CDR3 in DNA: TGTGCCAGCAGCCTCGGGCAGGGGGCGGTATGGAATGGCTACACCTTC.

V is TRBV4-2 and J is TRBJ2-5, with D tentatively TRBD1 or TRBD2 (5 bases each). Germline CDR1 is LGHNA and CDR2 is YNFKEQ. The CDR3 has 15 amino acids. The germline V and J ends were trimmed by 0 bases and 2 bases, with 10 bases remaining between them. DNA of the CDR3: TGTGCCAGCAGCCAAGATTCGGGGCTACAAGAGACCCAGTACTTC. Translating it yields CASSQDSGLQETQYF.

J is TRBJ1-4 and V is TRBV5-1; D gene unclear. Germline V gene data show CDR1 as SGHRS and CDR2 as YFSETQ. The V gene lost 5 bases and the J gene lost 8 bases, with 16 bases spanning the gap. The CDR3 has 14 amino acids. The CDR3 DNA reads as TGCGCCAGCAGTTTTGTCCCTGGTGCGGAAAAACTGTTTTTT. Translation: CASSFVPGAEKLFF.

V and J are TRBV28 and TRBJ1-2; D is unresolved. Germline V gene lookup returns CDR1 MDHEN and CDR2 SYDVKM. The V end lost 5 bases, the J end lost 0 bases, and 10 bases lay between the germline ends. The CDR3 is 14 residues long. CDR3 nucleotides: TGTGCCAGCAGTCTCGCCGGGTCTAACTATGGCTACACCTTC. Amino acids: CASSLAGSNYGYTF.

The rearrangement uses TRBV4-1 and TRBJ1-2, with TRBD1 matching 8 bases. V gave up 4 bases and J gave up 8 bases; unmatched junction bases: 12. The CDR3 sequence is 15 residues long. Germline V gene sequence: CDR1 MGHRA, CDR2 YSYEKL. CDR3 DNA: TGCGCCAGCAGCCCCTTGGACAGGGAAATTAGCGGCTACACCTTC. Protein product: CASSPLDREISGYTF.

This clone was observed a single time. The chain has TRBV5-5 and TRBJ1-1; 7 positions agree with TRBD1. The CDR3 is made up of 16 amino acids. Germline values: CDR1 SGHKS, CDR2 YYEKEE (reference sequence). V shed 4 bases, J shed 2 bases, and the junction held 11 bases outside the gene matches. Here the CDR3 DNA reads TGTGCCAGCAGCCCCCGGGACAGACAAAGAAACACTGAAGCTTTCTTT. Its protein product is CASSPRDRQRNTEAFF.

The CDR3 here is CASSARQFSGNTIYF. The CDR3 DNA is TGTGCCAGCAGCGCTAGACAGTTTTCTGGAAACACCATATATTTT. This chain joins TRBV7-8 and TRBJ1-3; perhaps TRBD1 as D (5 bases). This CDR3 is built from 15 residues. CDR1 and CDR2 from the germline V gene are SGHVS and FQNEAQ. V lost 5 bases to trimming and J lost 1 base, with 12 bases between them. Based on the CDR3 plus reference TRBV7-8 and TRBJ1-3, the full variable domain is GAGVSQSPRYKVAKRGQDVALRCDPISGHVSLFWYQQALGQGPEFLTYFQNEAQLDKSGLPSDRFFAERPEGSVSTLKIQRTQQEDSAVYLCASSARQFSGNTIYFGEGSWLTVV.

The rearrangement joins TRBV6-1 to TRBJ2-3; 12 bases map to TRBD2. Germline assignment: CDR1 MNHNS and CDR2 SASEGT. This CDR3 has 15 residues. V dropped 7 bases and J dropped 7; count of bases not matched to a gene: 9. Here the CDR3 reads CASIAGLAGLNTQYF. For the CDR3, the DNA is TGTGCCAGCATCGCCGGACTAGCGGGGTTGAATACGCAGTATTTT.

This rearrangement joins TRBV7-2 to TRBJ2-3; the D gene could be TRBD1 or TRBD2 (5 bases each). With 10 bases removed from V and 4 bases from J, the gap between germline ends came to 12 bases. This CDR3 contains 12 residues. CDR1 and CDR2 (germline): SGHTA, FQGNSA. In DNA, the CDR3 is TGTGCCACCTCTGGGGGTCCAGATACGCAGTATTTT. Its protein is CATSGGPDTQYF.